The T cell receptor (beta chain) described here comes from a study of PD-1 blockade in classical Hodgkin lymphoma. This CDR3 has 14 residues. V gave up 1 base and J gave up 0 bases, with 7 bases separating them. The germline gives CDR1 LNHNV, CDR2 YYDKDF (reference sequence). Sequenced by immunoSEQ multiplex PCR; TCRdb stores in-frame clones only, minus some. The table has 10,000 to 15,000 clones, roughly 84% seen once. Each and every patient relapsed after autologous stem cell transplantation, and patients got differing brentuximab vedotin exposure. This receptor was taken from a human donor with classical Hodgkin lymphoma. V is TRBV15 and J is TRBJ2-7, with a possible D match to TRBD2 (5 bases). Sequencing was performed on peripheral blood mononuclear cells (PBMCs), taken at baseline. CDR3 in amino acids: CATSRVTNSYEQYF. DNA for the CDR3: TGTGCCACCAGCAGAGTGACTAACTCCTACGAGCAGTACTTC. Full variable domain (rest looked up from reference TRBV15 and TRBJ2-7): DAMVIQNPRYQVTQFGKPVTLSCSQTLNHNVMYWYQQKSSQAPKLLFHYYDKDFNNEADTPDNFQSRRPNTSFCFLDIRSPGLGDTAMYLCATSRVTNSYEQYFGPGTRLTVT.